These T cell receptor beta chains were read from a single sample in a study of cytomegalovirus exposure and HLA in healthy donors. The protocol was immunoSEQ multiplex PCR, while the TCRdb copy is restricted to in-frame clones and leaves out a portion. The table records approximately 140,000 clones, about 64% of them present only once. The material sequenced was PBMCs. These receptors originate from a woman in her sixties or seventies in good health and CMV-seropositive. Both conserved end residues are part of each CDR3. A D gene is named only where the DNA matches it firmly. Clone size is given for some rows only: seen once, a few or many times, or a class if the clone is expanded.

v_gene	d_gene	j_gene	abundance	CDR3nt	CDR3aa
TRBV2	NA	TRBJ2-5	NA	TGTGCCAGCAGTGAATACACGAAAGAGACCCAGTACTTC	CASSEYTKETQYF
TRBV5-1	TRBD2	TRBJ2-1	NA	TGCGCCAGCAGCCAGACTAGCGTTTCCTACAATGAGCAGTTCTTC	CASSQTSVSYNEQFF
TRBV21-1	NA	TRBJ2-1	NA	TGTGCCAGCAGCACCAAAGGACTAGCGGGAGGGCCGATTGACAATGAGCAGTTCTTC	CASSTKGLAGGPIDNEQFF
TRBV2	NA	TRBJ1-2	few	TGTGCCAGCAGAGGACAGCCGCCTAACTATGGCTACACCTTC	CASRGQPPNYGYTF
TRBV2	NA	TRBJ2-1	NA	TGTGCCAGCAGTGAGGGGCGGGATCACAATGAGCAGTTCTTC	CASSEGRDHNEQFF
TRBV30	NA	TRBJ1-1	NA	TGTGCCTGGAGTGTTGGCAGGAATACTGAAGCTTTCTTT	CAWSVGRNTEAFF
TRBV15	TRBD2	TRBJ2-3	once	TGTGCCACCAGCAACCCGGGAGGGACGAATACGCAGTATTTT	CATSNPGGTNTQYF
TRBV6-5	TRBD2	TRBJ2-7	few	TGTGCCAGCAGTCCCCCGGGGGGTCGACTCGGCGAGCAGTACTTC	CASSPPGGRLGEQYF
TRBV2	NA	TRBJ2-3	NA	TGTGCCAGCAGTCCGGGAGCTTGGGATACGCAGTATTTT	CASSPGAWDTQYF
TRBV5-1	TRBD1	TRBJ2-7	NA	TGCGCCAGCAGCCGGGACAGCGAGTACGAGCAGTACTTC	CASSRDSEYEQYF
TRBV6-5	NA	TRBJ1-6	NA	TGTGCCAGCACCTATGGAGGTGTGCTTAATTCACCCCTCCACTTT	CASTYGGVLNSPLHF
TRBV6-6	TRBD1	TRBJ1-5	NA	TGTGCCAGCATTGGGACAGTCCGAAATCAGCCCCAGCATTTT	CASIGTVRNQPQHF
TRBV28	NA	TRBJ2-5	NA	TGTGCCACCGTAGGTAGCGCGAACGGGGAGGCCCAGTACTTC	CATVGSANGEAQYF
TRBV7-2	TRBD2	TRBJ2-5	few	TGTGCCAGCAGCGCCGGGGCGAGCGGGAGTGCCCAAGAGACCCAGTACTTC	CASSAGASGSAQETQYF
TRBV7-2	TRBD1	TRBJ1-2	NA	TGTGCCAGCAGCCTCGCCGGGACAGGGGGGCATGGCTACACCTTC	CASSLAGTGGHGYTF
TRBV4-3	NA	TRBJ2-1	NA	TGCGCCAGCAGCCAACAGAAATTCAATGAGCAGTTCTTC	CASSQQKFNEQFF
TRBV10-1	TRBD2	TRBJ2-3	few	TGCGCCAGCAGTGATGGGACTAGCGACCCACATACGCAGTATTTT	CASSDGTSDPHTQYF
TRBV1	NA	TRBJ1-3	NA	TGCACCAGCAGCGCGGCCTACGCCATATATTTT	CTSSAAYAIYF
TRBV7-3	NA	TRBJ2-2	NA	TGTGCCAGCAGCTTACTGAGCGGGGAGCTGTTTTTT	CASSLLSGELFF
TRBV7-6	NA	TRBJ1-4	NA	TGTGCCAGCAGCTCTATGCTGGTTGCAACTAATGAAAAACTGTTTTTT	CASSSMLVATNEKLFF
TRBV11-2	TRBD2	TRBJ2-1	NA	TGTGCCAGCAGCTCGCCGGGACTAGCCGTCAATGAGCAGTTCTTC	CASSSPGLAVNEQFF
TRBV7-2	NA	TRBJ2-2	NA	TGTGCCAGCAGCCACCTAGGGGGACACGTCACCGGGGAGCTGTTTTTT	CASSHLGGHVTGELFF
TRBV2	NA	TRBJ2-7	few	TGTGCCAGCTCGGGACAAATCTACGAGCAGTACTTC	CASSGQIYEQYF
TRBV7-6	TRBD2	TRBJ2-7	NA	TGTGCCAGCAGCCGCAGCGGGGCAGGATCCTACGAGCAGTACTTC	CASSRSGAGSYEQYF
TRBV5-6	TRBD1	TRBJ1-5	NA	TGTGCCAGCAGCCCCGGGACAGGTCCCAATCAGCCCCAGCATTTT	CASSPGTGPNQPQHF
TRBV5-1	NA	TRBJ1-1	once	TGCGCCAGCAGCTTGGTTCAGGGAAGGGACACTGAAGCTTTCTTT	CASSLVQGRDTEAFF
TRBV30	NA	TRBJ2-3	NA	TGTGCCTGGAGTGTACCCCAGCTTGGGGCCACAGATACGCAGTATTTT	CAWSVPQLGATDTQYF
TRBV7-2	TRBD2	TRBJ2-7	NA	TGTGCCAGCAGCTTAGGTCGGCGGGAGACCGAGCAGTACTTC	CASSLGRRETEQYF
TRBV19	TRBD1	TRBJ2-3	NA	TGTGCCAGTAGTAACAGGGGAGTTGCTGGAGATACGCAGTATTTT	CASSNRGVAGDTQYF
TRBV9	TRBD2	TRBJ2-2	once	TGTGCCAGCAGCATTAGCGGGACCGCGAACACCGGGGAGCTGTTTTTT	CASSISGTANTGELFF
TRBV7-9	TRBD2	TRBJ2-5	NA	TGTGCCAGCATAGCCCAGCGGGGCTTTCAAGAGACCCAGTACTTC	CASIAQRGFQETQYF
TRBV30	TRBD2	TRBJ2-1	NA	TGTGCCTGGAGTGTTTTCATCAGCGGGGCACGATGGGATGAGCAGTTCTTC	CAWSVFISGARWDEQFF
TRBV28	TRBD2	TRBJ2-5	few	TGTGCCAGCAGTTTAGGGACTAGCGGGGGAATAGAGACCCAGTACTTC	CASSLGTSGGIETQYF
TRBV5-6	NA	TRBJ2-1	once	TGTGCCAGCCAAGGGAGCTCCTACAATGAGCAGTTCTTC	CASQGSSYNEQFF
TRBV9	NA	TRBJ1-2	NA	TGTGCCAGCAGCGTACTGGAATCGGGAGGCTACACCTTC	CASSVLESGGYTF
TRBV5-4	TRBD1	TRBJ2-3	NA	TGTGCCAGCAGCACACAGGGGGCTGGGGATACGCAGTATTTT	CASSTQGAGDTQYF
TRBV28	NA	TRBJ2-3	NA	TGTGCCACTTTGGACAGAGCCACAGATACGCAGTATTTT	CATLDRATDTQYF
TRBV28	NA	TRBJ1-3	NA	TGTGCCAGCAGTCCCGGACAGAACTCTGGAAACACCATATATTTT	CASSPGQNSGNTIYF
TRBV28	TRBD2	TRBJ2-1	few	TGTGCCAGCAGTTTCAGGGACGGGACTAGCGGGAAGAATGAGTTCTTC	CASSFRDGTSGKNEFF
TRBV4-3	TRBD1	TRBJ1-2	few	TGCGCCAGCAGCCAAGGGACGGGGCAGGGGGACGGTCGCAACTATGGCTACACCTTC	CASSQGTGQGDGRNYGYTF
TRBV27	NA	TRBJ1-1	NA	TGTGCCAGCTCGGCTAGTGGCAGAAGAGCCACTGAAGCTTTCTTT	CASSASGRRATEAFF
TRBV19	NA	TRBJ1-1	NA	TGTGCCAGTACGAGGCAGGGAGGGAGAAACACTGAAGCTTTCTTT	CASTRQGGRNTEAFF
TRBV5-1	NA	TRBJ1-4	few	TGCGCCAGCAGCTTGACAGGGTTTAATGAAAAACTGTTTTTT	CASSLTGFNEKLFF